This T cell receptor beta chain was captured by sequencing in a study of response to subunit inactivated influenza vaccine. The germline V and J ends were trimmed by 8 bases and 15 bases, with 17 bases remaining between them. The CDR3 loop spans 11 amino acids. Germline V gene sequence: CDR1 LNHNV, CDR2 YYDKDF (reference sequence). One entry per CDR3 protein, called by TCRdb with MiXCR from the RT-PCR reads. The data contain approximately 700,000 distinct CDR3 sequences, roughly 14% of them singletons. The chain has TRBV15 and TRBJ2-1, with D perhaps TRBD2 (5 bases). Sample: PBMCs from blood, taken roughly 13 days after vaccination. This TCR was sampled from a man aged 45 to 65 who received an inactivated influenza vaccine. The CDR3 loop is CATSNGEEGFF. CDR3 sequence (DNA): TGTGCCACCTCTAACGGGGAAGAAGGGTTCTTC.